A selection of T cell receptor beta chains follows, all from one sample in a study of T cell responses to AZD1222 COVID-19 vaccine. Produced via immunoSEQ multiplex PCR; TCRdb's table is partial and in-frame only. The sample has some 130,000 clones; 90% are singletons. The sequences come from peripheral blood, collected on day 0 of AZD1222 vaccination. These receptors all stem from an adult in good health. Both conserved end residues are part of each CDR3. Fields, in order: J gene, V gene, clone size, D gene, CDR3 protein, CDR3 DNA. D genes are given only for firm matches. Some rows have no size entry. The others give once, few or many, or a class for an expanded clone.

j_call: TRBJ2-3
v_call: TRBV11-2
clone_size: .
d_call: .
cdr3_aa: CASSPSTDTQYF
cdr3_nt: TGTGCCAGCAGCCCGAGCACAGATACGCAGTATTTT

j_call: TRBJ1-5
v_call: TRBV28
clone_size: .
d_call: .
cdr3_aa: CASSSGGSNQPQHF
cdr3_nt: TGTGCCAGCAGTTCGGGGGGTAGCAATCAGCCCCAGCATTTT

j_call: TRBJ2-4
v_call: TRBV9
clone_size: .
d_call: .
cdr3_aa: CASSSGPTVAKNIQYF
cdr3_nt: TGTGCCAGCAGCTCCGGACCAACGGTGGCCAAAAACATTCAGTACTTC

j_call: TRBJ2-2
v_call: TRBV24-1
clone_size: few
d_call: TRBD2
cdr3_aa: CATSDLLWRGGSGTGELFF
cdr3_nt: TGTGCCACCAGTGATTTGCTGTGGCGGGGGGGCTCGGGCACCGGGGAGCTGTTTTTT

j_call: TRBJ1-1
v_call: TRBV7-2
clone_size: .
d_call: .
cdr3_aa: CASSLVYSPEAFF
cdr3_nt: TGTGCCAGCAGCTTAGTATACAGCCCTGAAGCTTTCTTT

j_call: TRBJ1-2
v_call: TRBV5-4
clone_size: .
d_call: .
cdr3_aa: CASSLAYRISHGYTF
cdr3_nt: TGTGCCAGCAGCTTGGCTTACAGGATATCCCATGGCTACACCTTC

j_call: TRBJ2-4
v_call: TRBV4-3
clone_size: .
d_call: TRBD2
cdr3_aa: CASSQELSSGGLAKNIQYF
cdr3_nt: TGCGCCAGCAGCCAAGAACTCTCTAGCGGGGGGTTAGCCAAAAACATTCAGTACTTC

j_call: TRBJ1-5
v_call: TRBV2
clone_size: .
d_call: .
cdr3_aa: CASTKERDQPQHF
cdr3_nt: TGTGCCAGCACTAAAGAGAGGGATCAGCCCCAGCATTTT

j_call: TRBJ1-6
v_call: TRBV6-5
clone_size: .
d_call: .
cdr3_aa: CASRLDSGDSPLHF
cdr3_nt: TGTGCCAGCAGACTGGACAGTGGCGATTCACCCCTCCACTTT

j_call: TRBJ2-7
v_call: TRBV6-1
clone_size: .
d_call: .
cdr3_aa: CASSETGSHYEQYF
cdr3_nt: TGTGCCAGCAGTGAAACCGGGTCTCACTACGAGCAGTACTTC

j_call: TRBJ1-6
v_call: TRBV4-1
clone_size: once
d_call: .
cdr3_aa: CASSQDLNSPLHF
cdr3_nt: TGCGCCAGCAGCCAAGATCTGAATTCACCCCTCCACTTT

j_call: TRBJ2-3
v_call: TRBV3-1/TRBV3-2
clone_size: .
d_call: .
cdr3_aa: CASSQGPDTQYF
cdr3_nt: TGTGCCAGCAGCCAAGGCCCAGATACGCAGTATTTT

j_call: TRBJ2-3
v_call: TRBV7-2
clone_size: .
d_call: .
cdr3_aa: CASSLEGISTDTQYF
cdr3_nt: TGTGCCAGCAGCTTAGAGGGCATTAGCACAGATACGCAGTATTTT

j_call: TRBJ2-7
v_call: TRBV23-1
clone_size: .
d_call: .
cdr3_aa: CASSHWRGLSYEQYF
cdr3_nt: TGCGCCAGCAGTCATTGGCGGGGATTATCCTACGAGCAGTACTTC

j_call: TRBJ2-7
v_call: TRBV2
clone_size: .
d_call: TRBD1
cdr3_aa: CASSGDSRISYEQYF
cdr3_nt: TGTGCCAGCAGTGGGGACAGTCGTATCTCCTACGAGCAGTACTTC

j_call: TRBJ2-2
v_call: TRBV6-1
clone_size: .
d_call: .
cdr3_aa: CASSESVPGELFF
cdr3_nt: TGTGCCAGCAGTGAAAGTGTCCCCGGGGAGCTGTTTTTT

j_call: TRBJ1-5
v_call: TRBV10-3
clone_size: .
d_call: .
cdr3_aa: CAISESRGARPQHF
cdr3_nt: TGTGCCATCAGTGAGTCGAGGGGGGCTAGGCCCCAGCATTTT

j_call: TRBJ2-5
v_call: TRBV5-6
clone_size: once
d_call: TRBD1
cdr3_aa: CASSLQGARETQYF
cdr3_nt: TGTGCCAGCAGCCTCCAGGGGGCGCGAGAGACCCAGTACTTC

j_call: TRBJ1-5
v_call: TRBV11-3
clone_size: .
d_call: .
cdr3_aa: CASSLVDRVRVSNQPQHF
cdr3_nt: TGTGCCAGCAGCTTAGTTGATCGCGTGCGGGTAAGCAATCAGCCCCAGCATTTT

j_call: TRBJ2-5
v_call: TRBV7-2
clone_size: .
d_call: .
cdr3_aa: CASTPYGVETQYF
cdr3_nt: TGTGCCAGCACCCCCTATGGAGTGGAGACCCAGTACTTC

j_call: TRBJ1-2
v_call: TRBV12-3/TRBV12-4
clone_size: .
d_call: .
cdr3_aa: CASSFGQGYTF
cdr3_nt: TGTGCCAGCAGTTTTGGGCAGGGCTACACCTTC

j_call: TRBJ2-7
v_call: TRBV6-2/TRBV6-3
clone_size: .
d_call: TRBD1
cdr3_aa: CASSLTGAYEQYF
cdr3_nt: TGTGCCAGCAGCCTCACAGGGGCCTACGAGCAGTACTTC

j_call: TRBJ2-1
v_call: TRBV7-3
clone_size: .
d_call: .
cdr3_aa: CASSLGPSSSYNEQFF
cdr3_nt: TGTGCCAGCAGCTTAGGGCCTTCTAGCTCCTACAATGAGCAGTTCTTC

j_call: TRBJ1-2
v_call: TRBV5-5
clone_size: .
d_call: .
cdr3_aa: CASSLMYGAVGYTF
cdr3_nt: TGTGCCAGCAGCTTGATGTATGGCGCAGTCGGCTACACCTTC

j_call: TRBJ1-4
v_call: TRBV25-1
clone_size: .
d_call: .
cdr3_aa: CASSDTSLEKLFF
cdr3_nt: TGTGCCAGCAGTGACACCAGCTTGGAAAAACTGTTTTTT

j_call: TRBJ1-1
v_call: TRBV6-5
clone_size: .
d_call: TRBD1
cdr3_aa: CASSRGPLTDTEAFF
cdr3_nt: TGTGCCAGCTCCAGGGGGCCTTTAACGGACACTGAAGCTTTCTTT

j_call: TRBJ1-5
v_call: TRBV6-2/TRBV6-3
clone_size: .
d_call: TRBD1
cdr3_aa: CASSWTGSNQPQHF
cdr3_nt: TGTGCCAGCAGTTGGACAGGGAGCAATCAGCCCCAGCATTTT

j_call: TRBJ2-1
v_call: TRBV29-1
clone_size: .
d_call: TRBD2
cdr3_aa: CSVAVAGGINEQFF
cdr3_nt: TGCAGCGTTGCGGTAGCGGGGGGGATCAATGAGCAGTTCTTC

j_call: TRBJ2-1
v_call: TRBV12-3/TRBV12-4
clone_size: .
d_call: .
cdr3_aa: CASSRQYNEQFF
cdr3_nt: TGTGCCAGCAGTCGACAGTACAATGAGCAGTTCTTC

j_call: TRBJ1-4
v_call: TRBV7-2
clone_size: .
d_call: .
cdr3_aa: CASSIATNEKLFF
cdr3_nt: TGTGCCAGCTCTATTGCAACTAATGAAAAACTGTTTTTT

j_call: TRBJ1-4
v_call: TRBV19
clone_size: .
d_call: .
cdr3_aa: CASSRTGRNNEKLFF
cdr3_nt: TGTGCCAGTAGTCGAACCGGGAGAAATAATGAAAAACTGTTTTTT

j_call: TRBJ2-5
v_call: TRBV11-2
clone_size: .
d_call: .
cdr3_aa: CASSLEGGAFIGTQYF
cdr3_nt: TGTGCCAGCAGCTTAGAGGGGGGGGCCTTTATAGGGACCCAGTACTTC

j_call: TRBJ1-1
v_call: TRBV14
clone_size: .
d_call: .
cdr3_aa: CASSQARGRTEAFF
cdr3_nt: TGTGCCAGCAGCCAAGCGCGGGGGCGCACTGAAGCTTTCTTT

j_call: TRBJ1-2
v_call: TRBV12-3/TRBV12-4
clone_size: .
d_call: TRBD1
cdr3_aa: CASSSRTGGGYTF
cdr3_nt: TGTGCCAGCAGTTCCCGGACAGGGGGTGGCTACACCTTC

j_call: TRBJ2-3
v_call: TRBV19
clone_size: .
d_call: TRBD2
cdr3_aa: CASSGGASTDTQYF
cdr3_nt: TGTGCCAGTAGCGGGGGGGCTAGCACAGATACGCAGTATTTT

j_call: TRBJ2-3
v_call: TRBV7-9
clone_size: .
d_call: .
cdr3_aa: CASSDPRTTDTQYF
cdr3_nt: TGTGCCAGCAGCGATCCCAGAACCACAGATACGCAGTATTTT

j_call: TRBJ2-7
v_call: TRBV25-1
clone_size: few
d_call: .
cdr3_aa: CASSPRDGPYEQYF
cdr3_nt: TGTGCCAGCAGTCCCCGGGACGGCCCCTACGAGCAGTACTTC

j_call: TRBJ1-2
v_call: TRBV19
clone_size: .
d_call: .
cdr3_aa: CASSMSYTLTRWVGDYGYTF
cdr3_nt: TGTGCCAGTAGTATGAGTTATACTCTGACACGGTGGGTTGGGGACTATGGCTACACCTTC

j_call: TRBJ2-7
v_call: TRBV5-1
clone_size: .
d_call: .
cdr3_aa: CASSLGRLATTYEQYF
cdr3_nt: TGCGCCAGCAGTTTGGGGCGTCTAGCGACTACCTACGAGCAGTACTTC

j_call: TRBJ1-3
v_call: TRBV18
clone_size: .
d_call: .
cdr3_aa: CASSPLDSPGNTIYF
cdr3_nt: TGTGCCAGCTCCCCCCTGGACAGTCCTGGAAACACCATATATTTT

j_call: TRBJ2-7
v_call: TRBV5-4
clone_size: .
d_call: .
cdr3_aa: CASSLRPTGYYEQYF
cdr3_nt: TGTGCCAGCAGCCTGCGGCCCACAGGGTATTACGAGCAGTACTTC

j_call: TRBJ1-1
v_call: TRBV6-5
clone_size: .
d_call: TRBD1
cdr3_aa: CASSYAGGTEAFF
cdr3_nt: TGTGCCAGCAGTTATGCAGGGGGCACTGAAGCTTTCTTT

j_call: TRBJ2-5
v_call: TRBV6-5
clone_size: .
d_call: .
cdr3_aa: CASSYSGPLEETQYF
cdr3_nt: TGTGCCAGCAGTTACAGCGGGCCTTTAGAAGAGACCCAGTACTTC